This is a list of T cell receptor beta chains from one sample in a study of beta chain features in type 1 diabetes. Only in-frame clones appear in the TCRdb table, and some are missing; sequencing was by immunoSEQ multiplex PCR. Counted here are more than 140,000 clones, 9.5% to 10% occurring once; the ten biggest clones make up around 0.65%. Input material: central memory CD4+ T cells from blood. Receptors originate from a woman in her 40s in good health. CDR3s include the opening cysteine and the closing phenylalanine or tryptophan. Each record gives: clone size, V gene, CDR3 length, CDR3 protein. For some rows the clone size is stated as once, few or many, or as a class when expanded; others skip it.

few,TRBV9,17,CASSVRGGGGAVGELFF
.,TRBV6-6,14,CASRELQGSETQYF
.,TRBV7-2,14,CASSLAGGWETQYF
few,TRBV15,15,CATSRIPGAGNTIYF
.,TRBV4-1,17,CASSDRGQDSYNSPLHF
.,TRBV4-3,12,CASSQEFGEQFF
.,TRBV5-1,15,CASSLEVDRGQKQYF
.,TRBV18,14,CASSPLGQEYGYTF
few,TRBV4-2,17,CASSQASGRNLASEAFF
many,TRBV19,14,CATTVTGADRELFF
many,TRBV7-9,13,CASSPTTANEQFF
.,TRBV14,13,CASSQQMNTEAFF
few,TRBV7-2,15,CASSSSTSRAYEQYF
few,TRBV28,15,CASSLPGSYNSPLHF
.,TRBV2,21,CASRPLPGLAGALTGTDTQYF
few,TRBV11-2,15,CASTLGALGANVLTF
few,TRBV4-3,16,CASSQEDRGTDYGYTF